This TCR beta chain was captured in a study of blood T cell repertoires in COVID-19. Study context: The study drew acute and convalescent COVID-19 samples from the United States, Italy and Spain. In each case, the material was cDNA or gDNA derived from T cells, B-cell-depleted T cells, or PBMCs.

The CDR3 runs 18 residues. Germline-derived CDR1 and CDR2 are MNHEY and SMNVEV (reference sequence). V was shortened by 5 bases and J by 0 bases, with 19 bases between the two germline ends. Generated by immunoSEQ multiplex PCR, the TCRdb table keeps only in-frame clones and is missing some. The sample has 84,000 or so clones; around 88% are singletons. The V call is TRBV27, the J call TRBJ1-4; possibly TRBD1 for D (5 bases). The TCR comes from a man aged 60-69 years with acute or convalescent COVID-19. Source material: peripheral blood. The CDR3 loop is CASSTQILPGATNEKLFF. The CDR3 DNA sequence: TGTGCCAGCAGTACCCAGATCCTTCCGGGGGCAACTAATGAAAAACTGTTTTTT. Combining the CDR3 with reference TRBV27 and TRBJ1-4 gives the whole variable domain EAQVTQNPRYLITVTGKKLTVTCSQNMNHEYMSWYRQDPGLGLRQIYYSMNVEVTDKGDVPEGYKVSRKEKRNFPLILESPSPNQTSLYFCASSTQILPGATNEKLFFGSGTQLSVL.